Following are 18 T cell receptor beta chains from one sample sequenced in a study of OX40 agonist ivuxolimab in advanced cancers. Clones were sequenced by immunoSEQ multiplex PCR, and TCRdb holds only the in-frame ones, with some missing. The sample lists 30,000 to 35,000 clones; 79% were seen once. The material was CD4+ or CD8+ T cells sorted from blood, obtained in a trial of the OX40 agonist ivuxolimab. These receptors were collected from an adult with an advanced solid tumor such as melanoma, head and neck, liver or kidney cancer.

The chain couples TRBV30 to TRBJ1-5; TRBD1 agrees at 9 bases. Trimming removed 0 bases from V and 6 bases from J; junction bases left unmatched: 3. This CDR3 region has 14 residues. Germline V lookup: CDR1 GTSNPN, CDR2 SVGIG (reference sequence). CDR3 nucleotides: TGTGCCTGGAGTGTACGGGACAGGGCTCAGCCCCAGCATTTT. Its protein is CAWSVRDRAQPQHF. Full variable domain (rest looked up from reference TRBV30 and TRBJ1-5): SQTIHQWPATLVQPVGSPLSLECTVEGTSNPNLYWYRQAAGRGLQLLFYSVGIGQISSEVPQNLSASRPQDRQFILSSKKLLLSDSGFYLCAWSVRDRAQPQHFGDGTRLSIL.

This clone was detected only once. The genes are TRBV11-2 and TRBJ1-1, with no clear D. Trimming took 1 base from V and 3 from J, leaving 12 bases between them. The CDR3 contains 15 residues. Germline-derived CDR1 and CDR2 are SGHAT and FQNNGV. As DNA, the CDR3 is TGTGCCAGCAGCTTAGGACCTGGGCTGTACACTGAAGCTTTCTTT. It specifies CASSLGPGLYTEAFF.

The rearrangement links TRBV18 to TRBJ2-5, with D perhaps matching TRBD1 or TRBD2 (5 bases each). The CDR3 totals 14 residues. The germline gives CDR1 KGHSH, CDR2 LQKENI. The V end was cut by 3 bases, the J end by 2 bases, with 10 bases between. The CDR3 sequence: CASSPPGPQETQYF. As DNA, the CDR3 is TGTGCCAGCTCACCGCCGGGGCCACAAGAGACCCAGTACTTC.

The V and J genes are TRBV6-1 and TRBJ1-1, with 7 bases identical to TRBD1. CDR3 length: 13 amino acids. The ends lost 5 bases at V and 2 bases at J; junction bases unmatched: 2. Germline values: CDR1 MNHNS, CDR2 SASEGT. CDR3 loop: CASSRTGNTEAFF. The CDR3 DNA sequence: TGTGCCAGCAGTCGGACAGGCAACACTGAAGCTTTCTTT.

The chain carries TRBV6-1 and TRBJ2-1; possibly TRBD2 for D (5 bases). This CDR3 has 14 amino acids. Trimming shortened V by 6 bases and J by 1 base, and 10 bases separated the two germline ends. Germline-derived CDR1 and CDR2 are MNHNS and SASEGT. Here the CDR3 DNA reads TGTGCCAGCAGAAACACGGGATCCTACAATGAGCAGTTCTTC. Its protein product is CASRNTGSYNEQFF.

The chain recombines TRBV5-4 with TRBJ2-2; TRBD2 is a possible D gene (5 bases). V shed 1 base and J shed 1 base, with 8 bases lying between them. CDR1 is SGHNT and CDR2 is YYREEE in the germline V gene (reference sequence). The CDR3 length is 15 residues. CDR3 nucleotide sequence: TGTGCCAGCAGCTTGTTCGGACTGAACACCGGGGAGCTGTTTTTT. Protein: CASSLFGLNTGELFF.

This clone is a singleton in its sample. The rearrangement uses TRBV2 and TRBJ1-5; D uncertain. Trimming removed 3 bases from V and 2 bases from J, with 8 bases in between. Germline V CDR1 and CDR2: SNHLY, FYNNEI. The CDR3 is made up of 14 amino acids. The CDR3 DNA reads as TGTGCCAGCAGTGATTTCAACGGCAATCAGCCCCAGCATTTT. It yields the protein CASSDFNGNQPQHF. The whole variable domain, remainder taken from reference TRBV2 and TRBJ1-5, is EPEVTQTPSHQVTQMGQEVILRCVPISNHLYFYWYRQILGQKVEFLVSFYNNEISEKSEIFDDQFSVERPDGSNFTLKIRSTKLEDSAMYFCASSDFNGNQPQHFGDGTRLSIL.

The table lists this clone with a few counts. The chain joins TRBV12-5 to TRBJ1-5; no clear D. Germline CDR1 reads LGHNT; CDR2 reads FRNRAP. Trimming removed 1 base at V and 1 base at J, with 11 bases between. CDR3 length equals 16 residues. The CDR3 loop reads CASGLGDGGSNQPQHF. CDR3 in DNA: TGTGCTAGTGGTTTGGGCGACGGAGGGAGCAATCAGCCCCAGCATTTT.

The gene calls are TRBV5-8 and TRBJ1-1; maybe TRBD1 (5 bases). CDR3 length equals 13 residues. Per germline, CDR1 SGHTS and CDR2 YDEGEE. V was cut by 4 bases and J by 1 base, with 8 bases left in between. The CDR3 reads CASSLGGNTEAFF. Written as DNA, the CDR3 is TGTGCCAGCAGCCTGGGGGGGAACACTGAAGCTTTCTTT. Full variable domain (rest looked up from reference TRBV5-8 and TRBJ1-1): EAGVTQSPTHLIKTRGQQATLRCSPISGHTSVYWYQQALGLGLQFLLWYDEGEERNRGNFPPRFSGRQFPNYSSELNVNALELEDSALYLCASSLGGNTEAFFGQGTRLTVV.

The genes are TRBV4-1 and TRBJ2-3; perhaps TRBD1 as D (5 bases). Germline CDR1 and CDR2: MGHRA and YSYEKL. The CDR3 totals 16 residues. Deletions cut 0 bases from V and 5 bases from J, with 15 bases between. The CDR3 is CASSQDSAGRIDTQYF. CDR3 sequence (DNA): TGCGCCAGCAGCCAAGATTCAGCAGGGCGGATAGATACGCAGTATTTT.

The CDR3 bases are TGTGCCAGCAGCCCCACTAGGAGCTCCTACAATGAGCAGTTCTTC. Amino acids: CASSPTRSSYNEQFF. This chain joins TRBV11-2 and TRBJ2-1; tentative D call: TRBD2 (5 bases). CDR3 length equals 15 residues. Germline CDR1 and CDR2: SGHAT and FQNNGV. V lost 5 bases to trimming and J lost 0 bases, with 11 bases between them.

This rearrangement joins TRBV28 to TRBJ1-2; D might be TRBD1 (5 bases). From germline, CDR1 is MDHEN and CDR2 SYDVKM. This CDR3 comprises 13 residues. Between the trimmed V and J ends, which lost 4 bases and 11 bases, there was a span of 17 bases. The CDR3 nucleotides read TGTGCCAGCAGTTCGGCTGGGGGGGAAAAATACACCTTC. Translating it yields CASSSAGGEKYTF.

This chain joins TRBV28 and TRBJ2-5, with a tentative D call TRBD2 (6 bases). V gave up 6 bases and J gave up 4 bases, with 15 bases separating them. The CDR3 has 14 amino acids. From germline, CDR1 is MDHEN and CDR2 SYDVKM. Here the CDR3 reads CASRAGPGRETQYF. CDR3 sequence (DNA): TGTGCCAGCAGGGCGGGCCCCGGGAGAGAGACCCAGTACTTC. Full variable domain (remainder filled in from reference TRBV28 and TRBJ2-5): DVKVTQSSRYLVKRTGEKVFLECVQDMDHENMFWYRQDPGLGLRLIYFSYDVKMKEKGDIPEGYSVSREKKERFSLILESASTNQTSMYLCASRAGPGRETQYFGPGTRLLVL.

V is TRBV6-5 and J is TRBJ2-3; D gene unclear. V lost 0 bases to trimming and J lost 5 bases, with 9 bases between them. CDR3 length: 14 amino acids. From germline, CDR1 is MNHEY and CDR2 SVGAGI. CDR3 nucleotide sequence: TGTGCCAGCAGTTACTCCCCGGGCCTAGATACGCAGTATTTT. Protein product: CASSYSPGLDTQYF.

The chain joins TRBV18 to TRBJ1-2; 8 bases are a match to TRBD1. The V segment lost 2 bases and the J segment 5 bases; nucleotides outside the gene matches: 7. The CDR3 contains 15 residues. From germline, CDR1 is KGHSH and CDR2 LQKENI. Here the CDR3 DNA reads TGTGCCAGCTCACCAAGGCAGACAGGGGAGTATGGCTACACCTTC. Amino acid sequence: CASSPRQTGEYGYTF. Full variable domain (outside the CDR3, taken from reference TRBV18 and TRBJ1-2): NAGVMQNPRHLVRRRGQEARLRCSPMKGHSHVYWYRQLPEEGLKFMVYLQKENIIDESGMPKERFSAEFPKEGPSILRIQQVVRGDSAAYFCASSPRQTGEYGYTFGSGTRLTVV.

This CDR3 reads CASSPRAVSNQPQHF. The CDR3 bases are TGTGCCAGCTCACCACGGGCGGTTAGCAATCAGCCCCAGCATTTT. The chain joins TRBV18 to TRBJ1-5; the D is unclear. Per the germline V gene, CDR1 is KGHSH and CDR2 is LQKENI. The V gene lost 1 base and the J gene lost 0 bases, with 7 bases spanning the gap. The CDR3 runs to 15 residues.

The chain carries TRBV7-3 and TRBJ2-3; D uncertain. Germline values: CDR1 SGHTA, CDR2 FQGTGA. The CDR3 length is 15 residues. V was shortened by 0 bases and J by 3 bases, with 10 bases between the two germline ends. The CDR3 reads CASSLTGLTTDTQYF. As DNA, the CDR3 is TGTGCCAGCAGCTTAACGGGTCTAACGACAGATACGCAGTATTTT.

CDR3 in amino acids: CASSEKGSSYEQYF. The CDR3 DNA is TGTGCCAGCAGTGAAAAGGGCAGTTCCTACGAGCAGTACTTC. This chain joins TRBV6-1 and TRBJ2-7, with D unclear. Trimming shortened V by 2 bases and J by 1 base, and 9 bases separated the two germline ends. Germline lookup yields CDR1 MNHNS and CDR2 SASEGT. CDR3 length: 14 residues.